The 31 T cell receptor beta chains given below trace back to one sample, sequenced in a study of T cells in women clearing cervical HPV infection. The repertoire was sequenced with immunoSEQ multiplex PCR; TCRdb's copy has only in-frame clones and lacks some. The sample spans roughly 15,000 clones; the ten largest clones claim 7.5% to 8.5%. Sequencing was carried out using blood buffy coat. Receptor source: a woman between 18 and 69 years old with a cervical HPV16 infection that either progressed to CIN3+ or cleared (not recorded which).

With regard to this clone: Read coverage stops 3 residues before the CDR3 terminus; the germline J gene supplies the remainder. The gene calls are TRBV7-2 and TRBJ1-2; no reliable D call. The CDR3 length is 13 residues. CDR1 SGHTA and CDR2 FQGNSA come from the germline V gene. Partial CDR3 DNA: TGTGCCAGCAGCTCCGGACTATACAATGAC. As protein: CASSSGLYND. From start to end, the CDR3 is CASSSGLYNDYTF.

Points on this clone: Read sequence stops 3 residues before the CDR3 end, and the germline J gene provides the missing end. The chain has TRBV2 and TRBJ2-3; D is uncertain. Germline CDR1 is SNHLY and CDR2 is FYNNEI. The CDR3 is 14 residues long. V shed 7 bases and J shed 0 bases, with 11 bases lying between them. CDR3 sequence reads: CASIRGFSTDTQYF. CDR3 DNA, as far as it was read: TGTGCCAGCATCAGAGGCTTTAGCACAGATACG.

Comments on this clone: The CDR3 is cut off 3 residues early in the read; its end comes from the germline J gene. The chain uses TRBV10-3 and TRBJ2-2; maybe TRBD1 (6 bases). The CDR3 runs 14 residues. With 10 bases removed from V and 3 bases from J, the gap between germline ends came to 15 bases. Germline V gene sequence: CDR1 ENHRY, CDR2 SYGVKD. CDR3 in amino acids: CATKTGVDTGELFF. The CDR3 DNA, read in part, is TGTGCCACCAAGACAGGTGTGGACACCGGGGAG.

With respect to this clone: The read gets to within 3 residues of the CDR3 end, and the germline J gene fills in the rest. This chain joins TRBV18 and TRBJ2-3, with D unresolved. Germline V gene data show CDR1 as KGHSH and CDR2 as LQKENI. This CDR3 contains 15 residues. The covered CDR3 bases are TGTGCCAGCTCATCAAGAGTTGATAGCAATCAGCCG. It translates to CASSSRVDSNQP. The entire CDR3 sequence reads CASSSRVDSNQPQYF.

As regards this clone: The read gets to within 3 residues of the CDR3 end, and the germline J gene fills in the rest. The rearrangement uses TRBV6-2 or TRBV6-3 and TRBJ1-1; D gene uncertain. V gave up 2 bases and J gave up 2 bases, with 12 bases separating them. Germline V gene sequence: CDR1 MNHEY, CDR2 SVGEGT. This CDR3 contains 15 residues. CDR3 DNA (partial): TGTGCCAGCAGTTACCATCCCAGACTAAACACTGAA. Encoded protein: CASSYHPRLNTE. The complete CDR3 sequence is CASSYHPRLNTEAFF.

On this clone: The read gets to within 3 residues of the CDR3 end, and the germline J gene fills in the rest. The V gene is TRBV19, the J gene TRBJ1-5, with TRBD1 as a possible D gene (6 bases). The V gene lost 5 bases and the J gene lost 0 bases, with 17 bases spanning the gap. This CDR3 is built from 17 residues. CDR1 is LNHDA, CDR2 SQIVND, per germline (reference sequence). The part of the CDR3 DNA that was read is TGTGCCAGTAGTCCCCTAACAGGGTACTATAGCAATCAGCCC. Translation gives CASSPLTGYYSNQP. The CDR3, in full, reads CASSPLTGYYSNQPQHF.

Concerning this clone itself: The read stops 3 residues short of the end of the CDR3; the missing end is completed from the germline J gene. The gene calls are TRBV4-1 and TRBJ2-3, with 10 bases lining up with TRBD1. Germline V gene data show CDR1 as MGHRA and CDR2 as YSYEKL. V lost 4 bases and J lost 2; bases outside the gene matches: 6. The CDR3 loop spans 16 amino acids. Incomplete CDR3 DNA: TGCGCCAGCAGCCTAAGGACAGGGGGTTTCACAGATACG. Encoded protein: CASSLRTGGFTDT. Given in full, the CDR3 is CASSLRTGGFTDTQYF.

To note about this clone: The read ends 3 residues early relative to the CDR3; the germline J gene fills the gap. The chain has TRBV5-1 and TRBJ2-2; 8 positions agree with TRBD1. This CDR3 is built from 12 residues. Germline V gene sequence: CDR1 SGHRS, CDR2 YFSETQ. The CDR3 DNA, read in part, is TGCGCCAGCAGCTTGGGACAGGGGAAG. Residues: CASSLGQGK. The full CDR3 protein is CASSLGQGKLFF.

About this clone: Read coverage stops 3 residues before the CDR3 terminus; the germline J gene supplies the remainder. The gene calls are TRBV7-2 and TRBJ2-3; D is perhaps TRBD2 (6 bases). The V gene's germline CDR1 is SGHTA and CDR2 FQGNSA. The CDR3 has 14 amino acids. V lost 1 base, J lost 6 bases, and 11 bases lay in between. The covered CDR3 bases are TGTGCCAGCAGCTTAGTTTGGGGGGAGGATACG. Encoded protein: CASSLVWGEDT. The complete CDR3 sequence is CASSLVWGEDTQYF.

The CDR3 bases that were read are TGCAGTGCTAGAGATCTCGAGGGCCGGTTCGATGAG. Its translation: CSARDLEGRFDE. The entire CDR3 sequence reads CSARDLEGRFDEQFF. This chain connects TRBV20-1 to TRBJ2-1; the D gene is possibly TRBD2 (5 bases). The read terminates 3 residues ahead of where the CDR3 ends, so the germline J gene completes it. Trimming removed 0 bases at V and 8 bases at J, with 17 bases between. The CDR3 runs to 15 residues. From germline, CDR1 is DFQATT and CDR2 SNEGSKA (reference sequence).

In regard to this clone: Coverage ceases 3 residues before the CDR3 finishes, and the germline J gene fills in the end. The V gene is TRBV13, the J gene TRBJ1-1; TRBD1 is a possible D gene (6 bases). The CDR3 loop spans 13 amino acids. Germline-derived CDR1 and CDR2 are PRHDT and FYEKMQ (reference sequence). V lost 5 bases and J 1 base, leaving 8 bases between the germline ends. The part of the CDR3 DNA that was read is TGTGCCAGCAGCACACAGGGGAACACTGAA. Translation gives CASSTQGNTE. The CDR3 reads in full as CASSTQGNTEAFF.

Comments on this clone: The missing CDR3 end, 3 residues past where the read stops, is filled in from the germline J gene. This chain connects TRBV5-1 to TRBJ1-1, with a weak D call TRBD1 (5 bases). Germline V lookup: CDR1 SGHRS, CDR2 YFSETQ. This CDR3 comprises 14 residues. The CDR3 sequence: CASSLDGVGGEAFF. CDR3 bases read: TGCGCCAGCAGCTTGGATGGGGTTGGGGGGGAA. Based on the CDR3 plus reference TRBV5-1 and TRBJ1-1, the full variable domain is KAGVTQTPRYLIKTRGQQVTLSCSPISGHRSVSWYQQTPGQGLQFLFEYFSETQRNKGNFPGRFSGRQFSNSRSEMNVSTLELGDSALYLCASSLDGVGGEAFFGQGTRLTVV.

Remarks on this clone: Read data end 3 residues before the CDR3 end; the end is taken from the germline J gene. J is TRBJ2-3 and V is TRBV7-6; a weak D match, TRBD1 (5 bases). From germline, CDR1 is SGHVS and CDR2 FNYEAQ. This CDR3 is built from 14 residues. The CDR3 DNA, read in part, is TGTGCCAGCAGCTTAGATTTCGGGCAGGGTGCG. The encoded protein is CASSLDFGQGA. The CDR3 in full is CASSLDFGQGAQYF.

This clone is identified as medium-sized (0.01 to 0.1%) from frequency. The sequenced fragment ends 3 residues before the CDR3 boundary, so the rest is inferred from the germline J gene. The chain employs TRBV7-8 and TRBJ2-7; unclear D gene. The CDR3 has 15 residues. The V end lost 1 base, the J end lost 6 bases, and 16 bases lay between the germline ends. Germline assignment: CDR1 SGHVS and CDR2 FQNEAQ. The CDR3 bases that were read are TGTGCCAGCAGCTTAGACCAATCTCCCTCCAGCGAG. Its translation is CASSLDQSPSSE. The complete CDR3 protein is CASSLDQSPSSEQYF.

As for this clone: The CDR3 end is not reached by the read, which stops 3 residues before it; the germline J gene fills it in. V gene TRBV10-1 combines with J gene TRBJ2-3, with TRBD2 matching 8 bases. Germline values: CDR1 WNHNN, CDR2 SYGVQD (reference sequence). CDR3 length: 15 amino acids. V shed 4 bases, J shed 2 bases, and the junction held 5 bases outside the gene matches. The CDR3 here is CASSGGGGFTDTQYF. The CDR3 DNA, read in part, is TGCGCCAGCAGTGGTGGCGGGGGGTTCACAGATACG.

Remarks on this clone: The sequenced fragment ends 3 residues before the CDR3 boundary, so the rest is inferred from the germline J gene. This chain joins TRBV7-9 and TRBJ2-2; D uncertain. Looked up from germline, CDR1 is SEHNR and CDR2 is FQNEAQ (reference sequence). V gave up 5 bases and J gave up 6 bases, with 7 bases separating them. The CDR3 is 12 residues long. The CDR3 here is CASSPEAGELFF. Partial CDR3 DNA: TGTGCCAGCAGCCCTGAGGCCGGGGAG.

As for this clone: Coverage ceases 3 residues before the CDR3 finishes, and the germline J gene fills in the end. The chain links TRBV6-2 or TRBV6-3 to TRBJ1-6, with D perhaps TRBD1 (6 bases). CDR1 MNHEY and CDR2 SVGEGT come from the germline V gene. CDR3 length equals 13 residues. V was pared by 10 bases and J by 9 bases, with 16 bases between. The sequenced CDR3 bases are TGTGCCACCCATGGGGGCTTCTTTTCACCC. Protein: CATHGGFFSP. Given in full, the CDR3 is CATHGGFFSPLHF.

The chain's CDR3 is CATSPRRQGFGYTF. The part of the CDR3 DNA that was read is TGTGCCACCAGCCCCCGGCGACAGGGTTTTGGC. The chain carries TRBV15 and TRBJ1-2, with TRBD1 identical over 7 bases. The read gets to within 3 residues of the CDR3 end, and the germline J gene fills in the rest. The CDR3 is 14 residues long. Germline CDR1 and CDR2: LNHNV and YYDKDF (reference sequence). The V segment lost 5 bases and the J segment 7 bases; nucleotides outside the gene matches: 10.

Points on this clone: The CDR3 is cut off 3 residues early in the read; its end comes from the germline J gene. This sequence joins TRBV6-2 or TRBV6-3 and TRBJ1-1; no clear D gene. Germline V gene data show CDR1 as MNHEY and CDR2 as SVGEGT. The CDR3 has 14 residues. The DNA read from the CDR3 is TGTGCCAGCAGTTACGGCCGAAGTCGTGAAAAA. The encoded protein is CASSYGRSREK. The whole CDR3 is CASSYGRSREKAFF.

For this clone: Read data end 3 residues before the CDR3 end; the end is taken from the germline J gene. The same CDR3 arises from other DNA sequences in this sample as well. This chain connects TRBV20-1 to TRBJ2-7; 9 bases match TRBD1. V gave up 6 bases and J gave up 3 bases; unmatched junction bases: 6. The germline gives CDR1 DFQATT, CDR2 SNEGSKA (reference sequence). The CDR3 extends over 13 amino acids. CDR3 protein: CSAPGTGFYEQYF. The sequenced part of the CDR3 DNA is TGCAGTGCGCCCGGGACAGGGTTCTACGAG.

As concerns this clone: Read sequence stops 3 residues before the CDR3 end, and the germline J gene provides the missing end. V is TRBV5-1 and J is TRBJ2-2, with 11 bases aligning to TRBD1. The CDR3 loop spans 16 amino acids. In germline, CDR1 is SGHRS, CDR2 YFSETQ. CDR3 amino acids: CASSFGQGATNEKLFF. CDR3 DNA, as far as it was read: TGCGCCAGCAGCTTCGGACAGGGGGCCACTAATGAAAAG. Together with reference TRBV5-1 and TRBJ2-2, the CDR3 gives the full variable domain: KAGVTQTPRYLIKTRGQQVTLSCSPISGHRSVSWYQQTPGQGLQFLFEYFSETQRNKGNFPGRFSGRQFSNSRSEMNVSTLELGDSALYLCASSFGQGATNEKLFFGEGSRLTVL.

In regard to this clone: The CDR3 end is not reached by the read, which stops 3 residues before it; the germline J gene fills it in. The J gene is TRBJ2-3, the V gene TRBV5-8; weak D call: TRBD2 (6 bases). With 4 bases removed from V and 5 bases from J, the gap between germline ends came to 17 bases. Germline V gene sequence: CDR1 SGHTS, CDR2 YDEGEE. The CDR3 runs 15 residues. The CDR3 DNA, read in part, is TGTGCCAGCAGCGTTGGATCGGGGGAAATAGATACG. Translated: CASSVGSGEIDT. The entire CDR3 sequence reads CASSVGSGEIDTQYF. Filled out from reference TRBV5-8 and TRBJ2-3, the complete variable domain reads EAGVTQSPTHLIKTRGQQATLRCSPISGHTSVYWYQQALGLGLQFLLWYDEGEERNRGNFPPRFSGRQFPNYSSELNVNALELEDSALYLCASSVGSGEIDTQYFGPGTRLTVL.

On this clone itself: Read sequence stops 3 residues before the CDR3 end, and the germline J gene provides the missing end. The V and J genes are TRBV19 and TRBJ2-3; the match to TRBD1 covers 7 bases. Trimming removed 5 bases from V and 6 bases from J; junction bases left unmatched: 5. This CDR3 has 13 amino acids. Germline-derived CDR1 and CDR2 are LNHDA and SQIVND (reference sequence). The sequenced CDR3 bases are TGTGCCAGTAGTGCCAGCAGGGGGGATACG. This sequence encodes CASSASRGDT. The entire CDR3 protein is CASSASRGDTQYF.

A note on this clone: The missing CDR3 end, 3 residues past where the read stops, is filled in from the germline J gene. This chain joins TRBV7-9 and TRBJ1-2; no clear D gene. Trimming left V 3 bases short and J 2 bases short, with 10 bases between. The CDR3 is 14 residues long. CDR1 is SEHNR, CDR2 FQNEAQ, per germline (reference sequence). The sequenced CDR3 bases are TGTGCCAGCAGCTTTTCGGCGGAGAACTATGGC. Translating gives CASSFSAENYG. The CDR3 in its entirety is CASSFSAENYGYTF.

Regarding this clone: Read data end 3 residues before the CDR3 end; the end is taken from the germline J gene. The chain combines TRBV20-1 with TRBJ2-7; D unclear. The germline gives CDR1 DFQATT, CDR2 SNEGSKA (reference sequence). Trimming took off 4 bases at V and 2 bases at J, with 6 bases between the two ends. The CDR3 is made up of 11 amino acids. The part of the CDR3 DNA that was read is TGCAGTGCTACTTCTGCCTACGAG. Protein product: CSATSAYE. The full CDR3 protein reads CSATSAYEQYF.

On this clone: The CDR3 is cut off 3 residues early in the read; its end comes from the germline J gene. This sequence joins TRBV25-1 and TRBJ2-7; D perhaps matches TRBD1 (5 bases). This CDR3 is 13 amino acids long. Germline assignment: CDR1 MGHDK and CDR2 SYGVNS. The V and J ends lost 7 bases and 5 bases respectively, with 15 bases between them. The sequenced CDR3 bases are TGTGCCAGCAAAGGCCAGGGCAACCACGAG. It yields the protein CASKGQGNHE. The whole CDR3 protein reads CASKGQGNHEQYF.

For this clone: From the germline J gene comes the end of the CDR3, since the read stops 3 residues before it. This chain joins TRBV20-1 and TRBJ1-2; 10 nucleotides match TRBD1. The trim removed 3 bases at V and 7 bases at J, leaving 8 bases unmatched. Germline lookup yields CDR1 DFQATT and CDR2 SNEGSKA (reference sequence). The CDR3 extends over 14 amino acids. The CDR3 loop is CSARQTGGESGYTF. The covered CDR3 bases are TGCAGTGCTAGGCAGACAGGGGGCGAAAGTGGC.

On this clone itself: The read ends 3 residues shy of where the CDR3 ends; the end is completed using the germline J gene. This chain links TRBV11-3 with TRBJ2-7; 7 bases match TRBD1. Trimming took 5 bases from V and 1 from J; bases not matched to a gene: 5. CDR1 is SGHNT, CDR2 YENEEA, per germline. This CDR3 is built from 14 residues. The part of the CDR3 DNA that was read is TGTGCCAGCAGCCTGGTGGGACAGTCCTACGAG. It codes for CASSLVGQSYE. The full CDR3 reads CASSLVGQSYEQYF. Combining the CDR3 with reference TRBV11-3 and TRBJ2-7 gives the whole variable domain EAGVVQSPRYKIIEKKQPVAFWCNPISGHNTLYWYLQNLGQGPELLIRYENEEAVDDSQLPKDRFSAERLKGVDSTLKIQPAELGDSAVYLCASSLVGQSYEQYFGPGTRLTVT.

With regard to this clone: The CDR3 end lies 3 residues beyond the end of the read and is filled in from the germline J gene. The V call is TRBV19, the J call TRBJ2-7, with 10 bases lining up with TRBD2. Per germline, CDR1 LNHDA and CDR2 SQIVND (reference sequence). J was trimmed by 3 bases and V by 4 bases; bases with no gene match: 12. This CDR3 has 17 amino acids. Here the CDR3 reads CASSKRKTSGPHYEQYF. The covered CDR3 bases are TGTGCCAGTAGTAAACGAAAGACTAGCGGGCCACACTACGAG.

Comment on this clone: The observed sequence ends 3 residues before the CDR3 terminus, with the missing tail filled in from the germline J gene. The rearrangement uses TRBV7-9 and TRBJ2-3; TRBD1 is a possible D gene (5 bases). This CDR3 spans 15 amino acids. Germline values: CDR1 SEHNR, CDR2 FQNEAQ (reference sequence). V lost 5 bases to trimming and J lost 1 base, with 13 bases between them. CDR3 DNA (partial): TGTGCCAGCAGCGACGACAGCATTGGCACAGATACG. This codes for CASSDDSIGTDT. The whole CDR3 reads CASSDDSIGTDTQYF.

Worth noting for this clone: The read is 3 residues too short to cover the CDR3 end, so that end is filled in from the germline J gene. The chain carries TRBV7-8 and TRBJ2-3, with a possible D match to TRBD2 (6 bases). This CDR3 contains 14 residues. Germline CDR1 is SGHVS and CDR2 is FQNEAQ. This CDR3 reads CASSLAGPAGTQYF. The covered CDR3 bases are TGTGCCAGCAGCTTAGCGGGGCCCGCGGGGACG. Variable domain in full (rest from reference TRBV7-8 and TRBJ2-3): GAGVSQSPRYKVAKRGQDVALRCDPISGHVSLFWYQQALGQGPEFLTYFQNEAQLDKSGLPSDRFFAERPEGSVSTLKIQRTQQEDSAVYLCASSLAGPAGTQYFGPGTRLTVL.